Shown below are 15 T cell receptor beta chains from a single sample sequenced in a study of vaccination and CD4 T cells after COVID-19. Their antigens remain unidentified. Documented treatment: roughly ten-day PBMC culture with coronavirus spike peptide pools or control peptides (ViraFEST assay). The Oncomine TCR Beta short-read assay was applied to DNA of cultured CD4+ T cells. One entry per CDR3 protein results from TCRdb running MiXCR on the PCR reads. Counted here are 15,000 or so distinct CDR3 sequences, about three fifths occurring once; the ten biggest clones make up around a tenth. Sequenced: CD4+ T cells from blood, cultured in vitro. The source of these receptors is a human donor who had recovered from COVID-19.

The chain combines TRBV20-1 with TRBJ2-5; D perhaps matches TRBD2 (7 bases). CDR3 length: 14 amino acids. Germline lookup yields CDR1 DFQATT and CDR2 SNEGSKA (reference sequence). V was pared by 6 bases and J by 5 bases, with 19 bases between. The CDR3 loop is CSAQGRGGRETQYF. CDR3 DNA: TGCAGTGCCCAAGGGAGGGGGGGCCGGGAGACCCAGTACTTC.

The chain joins TRBV10-3 to TRBJ1-2; D call uncertain. In germline, CDR1 is ENHRY, CDR2 SYGVKD. The CDR3 extends over 12 amino acids. Trimming shortened V by 0 bases and J by 2 bases, and 1 base separated the two germline ends. This CDR3 is CAISESNYGYTF. The CDR3 region has the DNA TGTGCCATCAGTGAGTCAAACTATGGCTACACCTTC.

The chain combines TRBV6-2 or TRBV6-3 with TRBJ1-2, with a weak D call TRBD1 (5 bases). The CDR3 loop spans 13 amino acids. Trimming took 6 bases from V and 4 from J, leaving 12 bases between them. Per germline, CDR1 MNHEY and CDR2 SVGEGT. The CDR3 nucleotides read TGTGCCAGCAGGCTGACCGGGGCCTATGGCTACACCTTC. This translates into CASRLTGAYGYTF.

This clonotype was recorded once. J is TRBJ1-1 and V is TRBV5-5; D remains ambiguous. Germline loops: CDR1 SGHKS, CDR2 YYEKEE (reference sequence). CDR3 length equals 13 residues. V gave up 0 bases and J gave up 1 base, with 4 bases separating them. CDR3 protein: CASSLEWNTEAFF. In nucleotides, the CDR3 is TGTGCCAGCAGCTTGGAATGGAACACTGAAGCTTTCTTT.

V is TRBV20-1 and J is TRBJ1-1; D might be TRBD1 (6 bases). In germline, CDR1 is DFQATT, CDR2 SNEGSKA (reference sequence). With 1 base removed from V and 0 bases from J, the gap between germline ends came to 12 bases. The CDR3 is made up of 15 amino acids. CDR3 sequence: CSARATGHLNTEAFF. The CDR3, as DNA: TGCAGTGCTAGAGCGACGGGACACCTGAACACTGAAGCTTTCTTT.

V gene TRBV10-3 combines with J gene TRBJ2-1, with 13 positions matching TRBD2. This CDR3 region has 19 residues. The germline V gene has CDR1 ENHRY and CDR2 SYGVKD. Unmatched junction bases numbered 12, after V lost 5 bases and J lost 2 bases. The CDR3 region has the DNA TGTGCCATCAGTTTTCCGACTAGCGGGGGGCCCCCCCCCTACAATGAGCAGTTCTTC. This codes for CAISFPTSGGPPPYNEQFF.

As for this clonotype: One end of the junction does not line up with germline, which may come from a read error. CDR3 DNA sequence: TGCGCCAGCAGCCCTGGACTTCTACCACAGAGCACCGGGGAGCTGTTTTTT. It encodes CASSPGLLPQSTGELFF. The chain carries TRBV7-9 and TRBJ2-2; D perhaps matches TRBD2 (5 bases). The V gene's germline CDR1 is SEHNR and CDR2 FQNEAQ (reference sequence). The CDR3 has 17 residues.

This chain connects TRBV7-2 to TRBJ2-5, with D possibly matching TRBD2 (6 bases). In germline, CDR1 is SGHTA, CDR2 FQGNSA. V shed 1 base and J shed 1 base, with 16 bases lying between them. The CDR3 sequence is 17 residues long. CDR3 in amino acids: CASSLGAGFLFQETQYF. For the CDR3, the DNA is TGTGCCAGCAGCTTAGGCGCGGGGTTCCTATTCCAAGAGACCCAGTACTTC. The variable domain in full, with the rest retrieved from reference TRBV7-2 and TRBJ2-5, is GAGVSQSPSNKVTEKGKDVELRCDPISGHTALYWYRQSLGQGLEFLIYFQGNSAPDKSGLPSDRFSAERTGGSVSTLTIQRTQQEDSAVYLCASSLGAGFLFQETQYFGPGTRLLVL.

V and J are TRBV7-2 and TRBJ2-7; D possibly uses TRBD1 or TRBD2 (5 bases each). CDR1 is SGHTA and CDR2 is FQGNSA in the germline V gene. CDR3 length equals 14 residues. Trimming removed 4 bases at V and 6 bases at J, with 16 bases between. The CDR3 protein is CASSSGTSRLEQYF. CDR3 DNA: TGTGCCAGCAGCTCGGGGACCTCTAGGCTCGAGCAGTACTTC.

The V gene is TRBV24-1, the J gene TRBJ2-6, with D perhaps matching TRBD1 (6 bases). V lost 3 bases, J lost 0 bases, and 11 bases lay in between. The CDR3 totals 17 residues. Germline values: CDR1 KGHDR, CDR2 SFDVKD. The CDR3 sequence: CATSDIGGSSGANVLTF. CDR3 coding DNA: TGTGCCACCAGTGATATAGGGGGAAGCTCTGGGGCCAACGTCCTGACTTTC.

The V and J genes are TRBV6-1 and TRBJ2-5; 10 positions match TRBD2. CDR1 MNHNS and CDR2 SASEGT come from the germline V gene. CDR3 length equals 15 residues. Trimming took 6 bases from V and 9 from J; bases not matched to a gene: 13. This chain's CDR3 is CASSPSGGTSFSQYF. The CDR3 region has the DNA TGTGCCAGCAGCCCTAGCGGGGGCACAAGTTTTTCCCAGTACTTC.

The chain carries TRBV7-2 and TRBJ2-4; possible D gene TRBD1, 6 bases. Germline V CDR1 and CDR2: SGHTA, FQGNSA. The CDR3 is 13 residues long. V lost 4 bases and J 7 bases, leaving 11 bases between the germline ends. DNA of the CDR3: TGTGCCAGCAGCTCCAGGGGTGGGAACATTCAGTACTTC. It encodes CASSSRGGNIQYF.

This chain joins TRBV6-5 and TRBJ1-5; no definite D call. From germline, CDR1 is MNHEY and CDR2 SVGAGI. The CDR3 totals 13 residues. V was shortened by 4 bases and J by 6 bases, with 10 bases between the two germline ends. CDR3 sequence: CASSSSWGQPQHF. The CDR3 DNA is TGTGCCAGCAGTTCGTCGTGGGGTCAGCCCCAGCATTTT.

This chain joins TRBV6-5 and TRBJ1-3, with D uncertain. Trimming removed 4 bases from V and 3 bases from J, with 22 bases in between. CDR3 length: 18 amino acids. Germline values: CDR1 MNHEY, CDR2 SVGAGI. Here the CDR3 reads CASSLTGRGPNYGNTIYF. As DNA, the CDR3 is TGTGCCAGCAGTTTAACGGGCCGCGGACCGAACTATGGAAACACCATATATTTT.

CDR3 sequence: CASSEKVVFNQPQHF. The DNA for the CDR3 is TGTGCCAGCAGTGAAAAGGTAGTGTTTAATCAGCCCCAGCATTTT. The J gene is TRBJ1-5, the V gene TRBV2; D ambiguous. This CDR3 spans 15 amino acids. The germline CDR1 and CDR2 sequences are SNHLY and FYNNEI. V lost 2 bases to trimming and J lost 4 bases, with 12 bases between them.